The clone carrying this T cell receptor beta chain has only one observation. Its antigen is undetermined. Primers: 60 Vbeta forward and 13 Jbeta reverse. TCRdb's copy holds only in-frame clones and misses some; the assay was immunoSEQ multiplex PCR. This sample yields about 200,000 clones, of which 65% to 85% are seen a single time; approximately 1.6% belongs to the top ten. This specimen belongs to a study of cytomegalovirus exposure and HLA in healthy donors. Broader study findings: Across donors, most TCRs were seen rarely, yet some public ones were widespread. Within the data, a cluster of highly shared sequence variants was likely a sequencing artifact.

The receptor was isolated from a man aged 35 to 55 in good health and CMV-seropositive. The sample taken for sequencing was PBMCs.

The CDR3 sequence is CASSDDLIGFTDTQYF. The CDR3 region has the DNA TGTGCCAGCAGTGACGACTTGATAGGCTTCACAGATACGCAGTATTTT. This sequence joins TRBV6-1 and TRBJ2-3, with D unresolved. There are 16 residues in the CDR3. The V end lost 3 bases, the J end lost 2 bases, and 15 bases lay between the germline ends. Germline V gives CDR1 MNHNS, CDR2 SASEGT.